Following are 15 T cell receptor beta chains from one sample sequenced in a study of CD8 T cells in Susac syndrome. When the RNA was reverse transcribed, random hexamers were used with an input of roughly 0.5 to 1 ug. TCRdb used MiXCR to reprocess the immunoSEQ multiplex PCR reads, holding one entry per CDR3 protein. The sample lists 250,000 to 300,000 distinct CDR3 sequences, 65% to 90% occurring once. Sequences were obtained from CD8+ T cells from PBMCs. These receptors all stem from a human donor with multiple sclerosis.

The V and J genes are TRBV28 and TRBJ1-1; D gene ambiguous. This CDR3 has 18 residues. Trimming stripped 2 bases from V and 5 bases from J, with 24 bases between. From germline, CDR1 is MDHEN and CDR2 SYDVKM. CDR3 in amino acids: CASSLVVSLEGYRTEAFF. The CDR3 DNA reads as TGTGCCAGCAGTTTAGTAGTGTCTCTTGAGGGCTATAGAACTGAAGCTTTCTTT.

This clonotype has a single count. This chain uses TRBV2 with TRBJ2-7; D is unresolved. The CDR3 is 12 residues long. Germline loops: CDR1 SNHLY, CDR2 FYNNEI. With 4 bases removed from V and 2 bases from J, the gap between germline ends came to 6 bases. For the CDR3, the DNA is TGTGCCAGCAGTGTTGCCCCCTACGAGCAGTACTTC. This gives the protein CASSVAPYEQYF.

V and J are TRBV20-1 and TRBJ2-2; TRBD2 matches 8 bases. The V gene's germline CDR1 is DFQATT and CDR2 SNEGSKA (reference sequence). The CDR3 runs to 13 residues. CDR3 residues: CSRRGGPTGELFF. For the CDR3, the DNA is TGCTCACGCCGGGGGGGTCCCACCGGGGAGCTGTTTTTT.

The J gene is TRBJ2-3, the V gene TRBV12-3 or TRBV12-4; no definite D call. With 5 bases removed from V and 0 bases from J, the gap between germline ends came to 9 bases. The CDR3 has 14 residues. In nucleotides, the CDR3 is TGTGCCAGCAGTGAGAGATCTAGCACAGATACGCAGTATTTT. This encodes CASSERSSTDTQYF.

CDR3 amino acids: CASSSTVPGATQYF. The CDR3 coding sequence is TGTGCCAGCAGTTCCACGGTTCCAGGAGCGACCCAGTACTTC. This chain joins TRBV27 and TRBJ2-5; D gene unclear. The V gene's germline CDR1 is MNHEY and CDR2 SMNVEV (reference sequence). The length of the CDR3 is 14 residues. Trimming took off 4 bases at V and 7 bases at J, with 16 bases between the two ends.

The chain combines TRBV20-1 with TRBJ2-7; TRBD1 aligns across 10 bases. V lost 5 bases, J lost 4 bases, and 8 bases stayed unmatched. The CDR3 has 14 amino acids. Germline V CDR1 and CDR2: DFQATT, SNEGSKA (reference sequence). CDR3 sequence (DNA): TGCAGTGCTTGTGGACAGGGGGATTTGTACGAGCAGTACTTC. This translates into CSACGQGDLYEQYF.

The rearrangement links TRBV5-6 to TRBJ2-1, with TRBD1 identical over 7 bases. The V gene's germline CDR1 is SGHDT and CDR2 YYEEEE. The ends lost 4 bases at V and 3 bases at J; junction bases unmatched: 10. This CDR3 has 16 residues. CDR3 sequence: CASSEYGQEYYNEQFF. The CDR3 DNA reads as TGTGCCAGCAGCGAATACGGACAGGAATACTACAATGAGCAGTTCTTC.

The V call is TRBV5-4, the J call TRBJ2-5, with a possible D match to TRBD2 (7 bases). The CDR3 totals 14 residues. Trimming took off 2 bases at V and 4 bases at J, with 12 bases between the two ends. Germline values: CDR1 SGHNT, CDR2 YYREEE (reference sequence). The CDR3 DNA sequence: TGTGCCAGCAGCTTCAGGGGCGGGGGAGAGACCCAGTACTTC. This codes for CASSFRGGGETQYF.

This chain connects TRBV9 to TRBJ2-7, with 11 bases that match TRBD2. Germline CDR1 SGDLS, CDR2 YYNGEE. Unmatched junction bases numbered 6, after V lost 0 bases and J lost 7 bases. This CDR3 is built from 15 residues. Here the CDR3 reads CASSVDGLAGREQYF. The CDR3 coding sequence is TGTGCCAGCAGCGTAGATGGACTAGCGGGTCGGGAGCAGTACTTC.

This clonotype has just a few counts. The chain combines TRBV7-9 with TRBJ2-7; D gene unclear. Per the germline V gene, CDR1 is SEHNR and CDR2 is FQNEAQ (reference sequence). V was shortened by 5 bases and J by 0 bases, with 8 bases between the two germline ends. The CDR3 is 13 amino acids. CDR3 amino acids: CASSPSSSYEQYF. The CDR3 region has the DNA TGTGCCAGCAGCCCCTCCAGCTCCTACGAGCAGTACTTC.

The CDR3 reads CASSPHGLENIQYF. CDR3 coding DNA: TGTGCCAGCAGCCCCCACGGTCTAGAAAACATTCAGTACTTC. The rearrangement joins TRBV11-2 to TRBJ2-4; D remains ambiguous. V lost 5 bases to trimming and J lost 5 bases, with 13 bases between them. CDR1 is SGHAT and CDR2 is FQNNGV in the germline V gene. This CDR3 has 14 amino acids.

On this clonotype itself: Its ends do not fully match the called genes, so a read error is possible. The chain joins TRBV7-8 to TRBJ2-1, with D tentatively TRBD1 (5 bases). Germline lookup yields CDR1 SGHVS and CDR2 FQNEAQ. The length of the CDR3 is 14 residues. The CDR3 sequence: CASSLVAGSNEQLF. CDR3 nucleotide sequence: TGTGCCAGCAGCTTAGTCGCAGGGTCAAATGAGCAGCTCTTC.

In this sample, this clonotype turned up a few times. The V and J genes are TRBV6-1 and TRBJ2-1; TRBD2 might be the D (5 bases). The CDR3 loop spans 14 amino acids. Trimming removed 4 bases at V and 5 bases at J, with 12 bases between. Per germline, CDR1 MNHNS and CDR2 SASEGT. The chain's CDR3 is CASSVWRTDNEQFF. In DNA form, the CDR3 reads TGTGCCAGCAGTGTTTGGAGGACCGACAATGAGCAGTTCTTC.

This chain connects TRBV6-5 to TRBJ1-1; perhaps TRBD1 as D (6 bases). The CDR3 totals 16 residues. Germline CDR1 and CDR2: MNHEY and SVGAGI. V was pared by 2 bases and J by 5 bases, with 18 bases between. In DNA form, the CDR3 reads TGTGCCAGCAGTTACCCCCCGTTTCAGGGGCGGACTGAAGCTTTCTTT. It codes for CASSYPPFQGRTEAFF.

V gene TRBV23-1 combines with J gene TRBJ2-3; D is perhaps TRBD1 (6 bases). TRBV23-1 is identified as an open reading frame with a role that is uncertain. CDR3 length: 17 amino acids. V lost 0 bases and J lost 0, with 13 bases in between. In nucleotides, the CDR3 is TGCGCCAGCAGTCAATCTAAAAGACAGGCAAGCACAGATACGCAGTATTTT. This gives the protein CASSQSKRQASTDTQYF.